This T cell receptor beta chain came from a study of beta chain features in type 1 diabetes. The germline V gene encodes CDR1 SGHVS and CDR2 FQNEAQ. This CDR3 comprises 17 residues. The ends lost 2 bases at V and 2 bases at J; junction bases unmatched: 9. Cell sorting via CD45RO/CCR7/CD25/CD127/CD95/CD27 was performed to obtain CD4+ naive, central memory, regulatory and stem cell-like memory cells. Purity (above 98%) was reached by all sorted populations. General study results and limits: At VDJ recombination sites, type 1 diabetes patients had fewer insertions and more deleted nucleotides. Among patients with Type 1 diabetes, TCRB CDR3s were moderately but significantly shorter in every one of the four CD4+ subsets. The naive, central memory and Treg TCRB repertoires of patients appeared to be more similar to one another than those of healthy donors.

TCRB transcripts that were expressed got sequenced, as all of the isolated RNA had been reverse transcribed. TCRdb's copy holds only in-frame clones and misses some; the assay was immunoSEQ multiplex PCR. The sample yields 300,000 to 450,000 clones, roughly 12% seen once. Turning to this clone: Its antigen is not identified.

This TCR was recovered from a woman under 30 with type 1 diabetes. Sequencing used naive CD4+ T cells from blood. This chain connects TRBV7-8 to TRBJ1-3, with TRBD1 matching over 7 bases. CDR3 sequence reads: CASSLSMSRGTGNTIYF. DNA of the CDR3: TGTGCCAGCAGCTTAAGCATGAGCAGGGGGACTGGAAACACCATATATTTT. Supplemented by reference TRBV7-8 and TRBJ1-3, the full variable domain reads GAGVSQSPRYKVAKRGQDVALRCDPISGHVSLFWYQQALGQGPEFLTYFQNEAQLDKSGLPSDRFFAERPEGSVSTLKIQRTQQEDSAVYLCASSLSMSRGTGNTIYFGEGSWLTVV.